Included here is one T cell receptor beta chain sequence, with context. As handled by the study authors: Nucleated cell number was recorded as an estimate derived from reference gene primer amplification. TCRdb's table, derived via immunoSEQ multiplex PCR, lists solely in-frame clones and lacks some. The DNA gave D and trimming, while V, J and clone size come from that table. In the table there are about 40,000 clones, around 85% of which are singletons. The source of the sample is a study of blood T cell repertoires in COVID-19. Study-level information: Donors in the United States, Italy and Spain gave samples during acute or convalescent COVID-19. T cells, B-cell-depleted T cells, or PBMCs supplied cDNA or gDNA.

The sequenced sample was peripheral blood. The source of this sequence is a human donor with acute or convalescent COVID-19. The donor label of this sample is uncertain.

The CDR3 DNA is TGTGCCAGTAGTGCCCCGGCCGCCCAGGGCCTCAGCTCCTACGAGCAGTACTTC. Translated: CASSAPAAQGLSSYEQYF. This chain connects TRBV19 to TRBJ2-7; D perhaps matches TRBD1 (5 bases). Germline CDR1 and CDR2: LNHDA and SQIVND (reference sequence). Trimming shortened V by 5 bases and J by 0 bases, and 23 bases separated the two germline ends. The CDR3 contains 18 residues.